Shown below are 15 T cell receptor beta chains from a single sample sequenced in a study of identical twins. TCRdb ran MiXCR on the 5' RACE reads and lists one entry per CDR3 protein. The sample holds about 890,000 distinct CDR3 sequences, about 12% seen once. Separately, the same data were catalogued under a study of yellow fever vaccine responses in identical twins.

The sample was PBMCs. The receptors originated from a woman aged 18-30 years in good health.

In its sample, this clonotype was seen many times. The rearrangement uses TRBV29-1 and TRBJ2-3, with 8 bases aligning to TRBD2. The CDR3 consists of 13 residues. Germline CDR1 and CDR2: SQVTM and ANQGSEA. With V trimmed by 4 bases and J by 7 bases, 7 bases remained unmatched. The CDR3 bases are TGCAGCGTTGCACTAGCGGATCCAAATACGCAGTATTTT. Residues: CSVALADPNTQYF.

The chain couples TRBV7-3 to TRBJ2-5; TRBD2 might be the D (7 bases). The CDR3 runs 13 residues. Deletions cut 11 bases from V and 5 bases from J, with 18 bases between. Germline CDR1 SGHTA, CDR2 FQGTGA. For the CDR3, the DNA is TGTGCCTCTCCTTCGGGGGGCGGCGAGACCCAGTACTTC. This sequence encodes CASPSGGGETQYF.

This clonotype has more than one count but fewer than ten. The V gene is TRBV7-9, the J gene TRBJ2-7; D is unclear. With 3 bases removed from V and 5 bases from J, the gap between germline ends came to 11 bases. Germline values: CDR1 SEHNR, CDR2 FQNEAQ (reference sequence). This CDR3 contains 13 residues. As DNA, the CDR3 is TGTGCCAGCAGCTTGGGCGGCCCTAACGAGCAGTACTTC. Translating it yields CASSLGGPNEQYF. Together with reference TRBV7-9 and TRBJ2-7, the CDR3 gives the full variable domain: DTGVSQNPRHKITKRGQNVTFRCDPISEHNRLYWYRQTLGQGPEFLTYFQNEAQLEKSRLLSDRFSAERPKGSFSTLEIQRTEQGDSAMYLCASSLGGPNEQYFGPGTRLTVT.

This clonotype has just a few counts. The chain combines TRBV7-2 with TRBJ2-3; D might be TRBD2 (6 bases). In germline, CDR1 is SGHTA, CDR2 FQGNSA. This CDR3 has 15 residues. Trimming took off 0 bases at V and 4 bases at J, with 11 bases between the two ends. The CDR3 nucleotides read TGTGCCAGCAGCTTAGCAGCTGGCGGGGCAGATACGCAGTATTTT. This encodes CASSLAAGGADTQYF.

This clonotype has more than one count but fewer than ten. The chain uses TRBV16 and TRBJ1-5; D gene ambiguous. Germline lookup yields CDR1 KGHSY and CDR2 FQNENV. This CDR3 comprises 14 residues. Trimming took 1 base from V and 8 from J, leaving 12 bases between them. CDR3 in DNA: TGTGCCAGCAGCCAATTCCAGATTTCGGAGCCCCAGCATTTT. Its protein is CASSQFQISEPQHF.

The V call is TRBV18, the J call TRBJ1-2; weak D call: TRBD1 (5 bases). Germline V gene sequence: CDR1 KGHSH, CDR2 LQKENI. The length of the CDR3 is 15 residues. The V end lost 1 base, the J end lost 4 bases, and 13 bases lay between the germline ends. CDR3 region: CASSPRQGQGYGYTF. The CDR3 coding sequence is TGTGCCAGCTCACCACGCCAGGGTCAAGGCTATGGCTACACCTTC.

A few counts support this clonotype. The genes are TRBV12-3 or TRBV12-4 and TRBJ2-6; no reliable D call. Between the trimmed V and J ends, which lost 5 bases and 1 base, there was a span of 15 bases. The CDR3 totals 17 residues. The CDR3 DNA reads as TGTGCCAGCAGTCTTAATCCGGTAAATTCTGGGGCCAACGTCCTGACTTTC. It encodes CASSLNPVNSGANVLTF.

Ten or more counts support this clonotype. Here the CDR3 reads CASSLTAGGGNEQFF. CDR3 DNA: TGTGCCAGCAGCTTAACAGCGGGAGGGGGCAATGAGCAGTTCTTC. V gene TRBV7-2 combines with J gene TRBJ2-1, with 10 bases aligning to TRBD2. Germline CDR1 and CDR2: SGHTA and FQGNSA. The V and J ends lost 2 bases and 6 bases, in that order; junction bases with no gene match: 4. The CDR3 is 15 residues long. Full variable domain (remainder filled in from reference TRBV7-2 and TRBJ2-1): GAGVSQSPSNKVTEKGKDVELRCDPISGHTALYWYRQSLGQGLEFLIYFQGNSAPDKSGLPSDRFSAERTGGSVSTLTIQRTQQEDSAVYLCASSLTAGGGNEQFFGPGTRLTVL.

This clonotype turned up a few times. J is TRBJ2-1 and V is TRBV11-2, with a weak D call TRBD1 (6 bases). Germline lookup yields CDR1 SGHAT and CDR2 FQNNGV. The V gene lost 2 bases and the J gene lost 5 bases, with 13 bases spanning the gap. The CDR3 extends over 15 amino acids. The CDR3, as DNA: TGTGCCAGCAGCTTACTACAGGGCGCCCACAATGAGCAGTTCTTC. This sequence encodes CASSLLQGAHNEQFF.

The rearrangement uses TRBV11-2 and TRBJ2-1; 9 bases match TRBD2. The CDR3 length is 15 residues. Germline V gene lookup returns CDR1 SGHAT and CDR2 FQNNGV. The V segment lost 5 bases and the J segment 7 bases; nucleotides outside the gene matches: 9. This CDR3 is CASSLIAGERNEQFF. CDR3 in DNA: TGTGCCAGCAGCCTAATAGCGGGAGAGAGAAATGAGCAGTTCTTC.

This clonotype was seen many times. J is TRBJ2-7 and V is TRBV6-1, with TRBD2 matching over 8 bases. V was pared by 6 bases and J by 6 bases, with 13 bases of the junction left unmatched. This CDR3 has 15 residues. The germline CDR1 and CDR2 sequences are MNHNS and SASEGT. As DNA, the CDR3 is TGTGCCAGCAGCCCCGGGGTAGCGGGGATGCGCGAGCAGTACGTC. Translating it yields CASSPGVAGMREQYV.

In its sample, this clonotype was seen a few times. This chain joins TRBV12-3 or TRBV12-4 and TRBJ1-1; D gene unclear. This CDR3 region has 15 residues. V lost 0 bases and J lost 7, with 15 bases in between. CDR3 DNA: TGTGCCAGCAGTTTAGCCGGCAGCATAGTGGGTGAAGCTTTCTTT. Translating gives CASSLAGSIVGEAFF.

This chain joins TRBV7-9 and TRBJ2-1, with TRBD1 matching 8 bases. The V gene's germline CDR1 is SEHNR and CDR2 FQNEAQ (reference sequence). Trimming cost V 5 bases and J 12 bases; bases outside gene matches: 9. The CDR3 consists of 13 residues. CDR3: CASSRGQAVLQFF. As DNA, the CDR3 is TGTGCCAGCAGCCGGGGACAGGCGGTTTTGCAGTTCTTC.

This clonotype has a handful of counts. V and J are TRBV3-1 and TRBJ1-1; no reliable D call. Between the trimmed V and J ends, which lost 2 bases and 1 base, there was a span of 11 bases. CDR3 length: 15 residues. The V gene's germline CDR1 is LGHDT and CDR2 YNNKEL (reference sequence). The CDR3 DNA reads TGTGCCAGCAGCCAACGACCCGCAGGGAACACTGAAGCTTTCTTT. This translates into CASSQRPAGNTEAFF.

This clonotype appeared a few times. This chain connects TRBV25-1 to TRBJ2-1, with a possible D match to TRBD1 (5 bases). From germline, CDR1 is MGHDK and CDR2 SYGVNS. V gave up 3 bases and J gave up 4 bases, with 13 bases separating them. There are 15 residues in the CDR3. The CDR3 coding sequence is TGTGCCAGCAGTGACTTCAGGACAACATACAATGAGCAGTTCTTC. It encodes CASSDFRTTYNEQFF.